This paragraph covers one TCR beta chain sequence. TCRdb's table, derived via immunoSEQ multiplex PCR, lists solely in-frame clones and lacks some. The table lists 35,000 to 45,000 clones, approximately 87% of them singletons. The sample belongs to a study of T cell changes during pregnancy in multiple sclerosis. The CDR3 is 14 amino acids. Germline V gene data show CDR1 as GTSNPN and CDR2 as SVGIG (reference sequence). Trimming removed 0 bases at V and 7 bases at J, with 13 bases between. J is TRBJ1-5 and V is TRBV30, with D perhaps matching TRBD1 (6 bases). This specimen consisted of peripheral blood, obtained in the second trimester of pregnancy. The TCR sequence derives from a female donor in good health, enrolled as a control in a pregnancy study. CDR3 DNA: TGTGCCTGGAGTGTAGATTGGGGGGGCCAGCCCCAGCATTTT. As protein: CAWSVDWGGQPQHF.